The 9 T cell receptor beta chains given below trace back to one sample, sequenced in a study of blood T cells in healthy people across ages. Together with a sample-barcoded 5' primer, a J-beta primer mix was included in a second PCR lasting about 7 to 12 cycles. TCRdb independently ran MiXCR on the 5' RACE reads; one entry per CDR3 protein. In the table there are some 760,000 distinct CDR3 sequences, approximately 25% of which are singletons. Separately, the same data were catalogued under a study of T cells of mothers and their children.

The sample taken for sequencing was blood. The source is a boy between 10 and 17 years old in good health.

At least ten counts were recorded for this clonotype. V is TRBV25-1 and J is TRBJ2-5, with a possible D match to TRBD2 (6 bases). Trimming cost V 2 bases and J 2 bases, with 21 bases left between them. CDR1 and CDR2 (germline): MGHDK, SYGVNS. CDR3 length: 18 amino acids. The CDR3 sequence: CASSEMSGPSGRQETQYF. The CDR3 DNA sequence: TGTGCCAGCAGTGAAATGTCCGGTCCAAGCGGGCGTCAAGAGACCCAGTACTTC.

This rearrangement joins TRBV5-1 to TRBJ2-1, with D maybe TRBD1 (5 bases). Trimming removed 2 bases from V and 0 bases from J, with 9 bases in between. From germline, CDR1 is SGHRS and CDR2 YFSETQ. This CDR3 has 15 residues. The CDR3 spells CASSFSTGSYNEQFF. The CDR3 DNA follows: TGCGCCAGCAGCTTTTCTACAGGCTCCTACAATGAGCAGTTCTTC.

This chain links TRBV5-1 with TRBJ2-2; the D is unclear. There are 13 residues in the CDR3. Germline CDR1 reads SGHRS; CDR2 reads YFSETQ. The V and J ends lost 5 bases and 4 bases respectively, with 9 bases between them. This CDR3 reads CASRQPGTGELFF. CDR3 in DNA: TGCGCCAGCAGGCAACCGGGCACCGGGGAGCTGTTTTTT. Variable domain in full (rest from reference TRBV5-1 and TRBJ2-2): KAGVTQTPRYLIKTRGQQVTLSCSPISGHRSVSWYQQTPGQGLQFLFEYFSETQRNKGNFPGRFSGRQFSNSRSEMNVSTLELGDSALYLCASRQPGTGELFFGEGSRLTVL.

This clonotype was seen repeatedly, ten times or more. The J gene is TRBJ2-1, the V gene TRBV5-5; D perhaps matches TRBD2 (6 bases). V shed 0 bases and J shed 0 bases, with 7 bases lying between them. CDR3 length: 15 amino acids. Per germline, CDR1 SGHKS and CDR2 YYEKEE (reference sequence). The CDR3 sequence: CASSLDGSSYNEQFF. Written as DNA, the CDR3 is TGTGCCAGCAGCTTGGACGGGAGCTCCTACAATGAGCAGTTCTTC.

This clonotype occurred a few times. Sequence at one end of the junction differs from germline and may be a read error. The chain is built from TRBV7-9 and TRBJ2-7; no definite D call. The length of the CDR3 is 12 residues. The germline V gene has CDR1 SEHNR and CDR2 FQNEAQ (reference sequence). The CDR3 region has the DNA TGTGCCAGCAGCTCTGAAGCCTACGAGCAGCACTTC. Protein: CASSSEAYEQHF.

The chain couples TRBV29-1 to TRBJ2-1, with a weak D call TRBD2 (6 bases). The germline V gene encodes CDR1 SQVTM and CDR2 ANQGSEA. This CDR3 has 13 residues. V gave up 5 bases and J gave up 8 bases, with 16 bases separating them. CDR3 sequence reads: CSVFSGLHDEQFF. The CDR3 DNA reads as TGCAGCGTTTTTAGCGGACTACACGATGAGCAGTTCTTC.

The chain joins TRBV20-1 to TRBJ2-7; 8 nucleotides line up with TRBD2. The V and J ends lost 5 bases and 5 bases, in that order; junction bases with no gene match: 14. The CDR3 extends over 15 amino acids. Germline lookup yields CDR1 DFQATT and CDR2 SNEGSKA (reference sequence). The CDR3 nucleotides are TGCAGTGCTGGGAGGGCGGGACTAGGGAGTAACGAGCAGTACTTC. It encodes CSAGRAGLGSNEQYF.

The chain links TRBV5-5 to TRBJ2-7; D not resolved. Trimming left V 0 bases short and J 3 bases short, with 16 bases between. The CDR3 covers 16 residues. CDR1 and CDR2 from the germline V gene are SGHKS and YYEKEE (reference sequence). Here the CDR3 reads CASSLAASDGFYEQYF. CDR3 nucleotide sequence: TGTGCCAGCAGCTTGGCAGCGTCGGATGGGTTCTACGAGCAGTACTTC.

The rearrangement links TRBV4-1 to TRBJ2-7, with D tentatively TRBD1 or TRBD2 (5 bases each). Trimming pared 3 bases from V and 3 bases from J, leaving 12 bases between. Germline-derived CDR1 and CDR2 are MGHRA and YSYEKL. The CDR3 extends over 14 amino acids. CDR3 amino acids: CASSHPARGYEQYF. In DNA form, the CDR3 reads TGCGCCAGCAGCCACCCCGCGAGGGGCTACGAGCAGTACTTC.